The rows below give T cell receptor beta chains drawn from one sample of a study of blood T cell repertoires in COVID-19. Clones were sequenced by immunoSEQ multiplex PCR, and TCRdb holds only the in-frame ones, with some missing. The sample comprises fewer than 300,000 clones, 90% to 95% of which are singletons, and around 2% rests with the top ten. The sample consisted of peripheral blood. These receptors originate from a woman aged 25 to 39 with COVID-19, enrolled during active disease. The CDR3 runs from the conserved cysteine through the conserved F or W.

v_gene | CDR3aa
TRBV6-5 | CASLGHSGNTIYF
TRBV13 | CASSERQGWIDTQYF
TRBV12-2 | CASRLVVEQYF
TRBV19 | CASSFPGLRRSGNTIYF
TRBV7-9 | CASSLDRGPLNTEAFF
TRBV5-6 | CASSRLGVSGIETQYF
TRBV27 | CASRLGGWLSEQYF
TRBV6-2/TRBV6-3 | CASSQPHQGSRYEQYF
TRBV5-1 | CASGGQTMNTEAFF
TRBV28 | CASSLTSTKNIQYF
TRBV9 | CASSVSGTTHNEQFF
TRBV3-1/TRBV3-2 | CASSPSDRGGTEAFF
TRBV5-1 | CASSRDRGRDGYTF
TRBV30 | CAWDRGGETQYF
TRBV5-5 | CASSLGAGLNQPQHF
TRBV19 | CASSTAGRLGTYEQYF
TRBV28 | CASSPVNSPLHF
TRBV5-1 | CASSLGTPAGIETQYF
TRBV30 | CAWSGQGAGQPQHF
TRBV5-1 | CASSLDGQGAYNEQFF
TRBV4-2 | CASSPTRDSGNQPQHF
TRBV5-4 | CASSLGSRYGYTF
TRBV9 | CASSSGAESNQPQHF
TRBV7-9 | CASTLEARSNTGELFF
TRBV7-8 | CASSSITGFDNGYTF
TRBV24-1 | CATSDRQGLTPYF
TRBV5-4 | CASSSTGLRDEQYF
TRBV5-4 | CASSSALGGTGELFF
TRBV19 | CASSLSGTSGRSEQYF
TRBV27 | CASSLVGEGETQYF
TRBV18 | CASSPSIDGSTDTQYF
TRBV7-8 | CASSLSRGAEQYF
TRBV25-1 | CASSESGGNEKLFF
TRBV28 | CATSLLSYGYTF
TRBV15 | CATSRDRTGNRYGYTF
TRBV28 | CASRPSGRKTDTQYF
TRBV5-1 | CASSWTGGANTEAFF
TRBV15 | CATTLGQNNSPLHF
TRBV7-2 | CASSLDGTGNQPQHF
TRBV28 | CASKPGGYTEAFF
TRBV6-5 | CASSPLSGLQETQYF
TRBV6-5 | CASRPPGQGWGQYF
TRBV5-1 | CASSTTGGEGQPQHF
TRBV3-1/TRBV3-2 | CASSQLTGVHTSGANVLTF
TRBV6-6 | CASSRGREEMRNTIYF
TRBV7-9 | CASSSGLAGGQSYNEQFF
TRBV5-5 | CASSPGGDPTWNEQFF
TRBV5-8 | CASSPPGGGGNQPQHF
TRBV19 | CASTTGRQVYNEQFF
TRBV19 | CASSTGTGGYSNQPQHF
TRBV27 | CASRPSGLGYEQYF
TRBV7-9 | CASSSDRSGYTF
TRBV28 | CASSLPQGALSLSGNTIYF
TRBV5-1 | CASSLGSVGGYNGYTF
TRBV30 | CAGGAYGTGLYEQYF
TRBV6-4 | CASSDSGGSTQYF
TRBV5-1 | CASSTHPNTEAFF
TRBV2 | CASKTGMNTEAFF
TRBV6-6 | CASSPVGPNQPQHF
TRBV6-5 | CASRGQQGNSPLHF